The clone carrying this TCR beta chain was seen more than once but under ten times. Its antigen is not identified. The data were obtained in a study of blood T cells in healthy people across ages. Study-level findings and limits: Older age went with lower TCR beta diversity per million T cells, in a roughly linear way.

Per germline, CDR1 SGDLS and CDR2 YYNGEE. V was pared by 4 bases and J by 6 bases, with 19 bases between. The CDR3 consists of 15 residues. A second roughly 6 to 12 cycle PCR used barcoded and J-beta primers. Each cDNA molecule was tagged by a template-switch adaptor with 12 random nucleotides. TCRdb re-called the 5' RACE reads with MiXCR, one entry per CDR3 protein. This table has 600,000 to 800,000 distinct CDR3 sequences, approximately 21% appearing once. The genes are TRBV9 and TRBJ1-1; D uncertain. The sequence was collected from an older man in good health. Material for sequencing was blood. CDR3 in amino acids: CASSPHPAAGSEAFF. The CDR3 DNA sequence: TGTGCCAGCAGCCCCCACCCAGCGGCTGGGTCTGAAGCTTTCTTT.